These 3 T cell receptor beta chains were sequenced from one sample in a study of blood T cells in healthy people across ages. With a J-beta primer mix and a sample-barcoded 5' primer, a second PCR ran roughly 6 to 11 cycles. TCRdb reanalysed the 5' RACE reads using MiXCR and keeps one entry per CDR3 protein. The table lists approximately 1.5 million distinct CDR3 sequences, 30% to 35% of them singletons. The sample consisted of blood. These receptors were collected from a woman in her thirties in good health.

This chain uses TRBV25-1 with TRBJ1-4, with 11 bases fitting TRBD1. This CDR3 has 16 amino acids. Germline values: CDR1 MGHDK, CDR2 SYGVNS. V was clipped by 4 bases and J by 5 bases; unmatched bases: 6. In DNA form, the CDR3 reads TGTGCCAGCAGTGCCTGGACAGGGGGCGGGAATGAAAAACTGTTTTTT. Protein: CASSAWTGGGNEKLFF.

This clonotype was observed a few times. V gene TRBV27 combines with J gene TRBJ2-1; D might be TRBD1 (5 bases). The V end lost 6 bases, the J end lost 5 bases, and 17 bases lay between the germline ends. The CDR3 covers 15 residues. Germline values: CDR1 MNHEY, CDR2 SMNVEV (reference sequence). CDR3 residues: CASSGNPGLNNEQFF. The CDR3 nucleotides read TGTGCCAGCAGCGGAAACCCAGGGTTAAACAATGAGCAGTTCTTC.

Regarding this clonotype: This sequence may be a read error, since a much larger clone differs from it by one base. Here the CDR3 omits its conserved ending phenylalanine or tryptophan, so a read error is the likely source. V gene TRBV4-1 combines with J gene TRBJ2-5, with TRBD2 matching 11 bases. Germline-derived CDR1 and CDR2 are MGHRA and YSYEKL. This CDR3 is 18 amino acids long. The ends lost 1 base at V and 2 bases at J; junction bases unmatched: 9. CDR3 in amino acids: CASSQVVSGGGRQETQYY. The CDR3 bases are TGCGCCAGCAGCCAAGTAGTTAGCGGGGGGGGACGACAAGAGACCCAGTACTAC.